The source of this TCR beta chain is a study of T cell repertoires in cytomegalovirus infection (dated by TCRdb to about 2019). Turning to the overall study: The HLA type of each donor mattered for the analysis, because public TCR beta signatures pointed to carriage of CMV infection along with the matching HLA type. General conclusions and limits of the study: In both this cohort and an independent roughly 350-donor cohort, the cumulative frequency of public TCR beta family members distinguished carriers of CMV infection plus the relevant HLA type. The ex vivo response was dominated by HLA-C-restricted CMV-specific TCR beta clonotypes, which also provided the single most frequent clonotype in two of eight donors.

This clonotype was seen a handful of times. Its antigen has not been determined. No per-base quality is available; no much larger clone lies one base away. The sample was run on an Illumina HiSeq 1500. TCRdb itself trimmed the public reads at Q25 with fastp, ran MiXCR and retained productive beta chains. Identical CDR3 proteins give one entry, which carries the most common genes and DNA. This sample gives about 130,000 distinct CDR3 sequences in total; 7% to 9.5% of them show up just once. About a tenth of the sample rests with the top ten. The CDR3 sequence holds 20 residues, the cysteine and phenylalanine included. Kept here is only the CDR3 DNA, which spans 60 bases and is read in frame from base 1. The V end gives up 5 bases and the J end 3 bases, leaving 17 bases in the junction not matched to a gene. CDR1 SQVTM and CDR2 ANQGSEA are derived from the germline V gene.

The chain uses TRBV29-1 and TRBJ2-1, with TRBD2 identical over 15 junction bases. Sequencing used PBMCs. This receptor was taken from a human donor in good health (CMV status not recorded). Some clones in this sample may be carry-over from other donors' samples. The CDR3 here reads CSVPPGLAGGIGLSYNEQFF. The DNA sequence is TGCAGCGTTCCACCGGGACTAGCGGGGGGCATCGGTTTGAGCTACAATGAGCAGTTCTTC.